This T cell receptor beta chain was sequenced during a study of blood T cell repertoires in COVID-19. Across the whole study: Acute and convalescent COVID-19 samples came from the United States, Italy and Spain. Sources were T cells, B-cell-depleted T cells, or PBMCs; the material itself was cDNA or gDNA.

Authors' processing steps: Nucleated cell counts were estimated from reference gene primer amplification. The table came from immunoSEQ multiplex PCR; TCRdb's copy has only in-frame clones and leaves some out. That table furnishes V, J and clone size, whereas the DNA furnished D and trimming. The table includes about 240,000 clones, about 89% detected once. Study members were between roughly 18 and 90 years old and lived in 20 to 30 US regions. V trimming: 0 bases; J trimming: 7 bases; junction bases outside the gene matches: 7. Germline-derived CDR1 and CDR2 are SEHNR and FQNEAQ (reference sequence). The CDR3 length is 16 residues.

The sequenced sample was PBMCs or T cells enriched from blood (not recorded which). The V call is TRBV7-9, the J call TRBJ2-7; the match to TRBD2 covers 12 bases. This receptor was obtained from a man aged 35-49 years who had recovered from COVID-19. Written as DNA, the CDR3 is TGTGCCAGCAGCTTAGCTGGGACTAGCGGGCGCTCGGAGCAGTACTTC. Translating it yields CASSLAGTSGRSEQYF. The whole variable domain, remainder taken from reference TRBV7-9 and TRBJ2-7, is DTGVSQNPRHKITKRGQNVTFRCDPISEHNRLYWYRQTLGQGPEFLTYFQNEAQLEKSRLLSDRFSAERPKGSFSTLEIQRTEQGDSAMYLCASSLAGTSGRSEQYFGPGTRLTVT.